The source of this T cell receptor (beta chain) is a study of blood T cell repertoires in COVID-19. This table comes from immunoSEQ multiplex PCR, and its TCRdb copy is limited to in-frame clones, with some not included. The sample shows some 250,000 clones, approximately 85% of them seen only once. This CDR3 spans 15 amino acids. With 0 bases removed from V and 6 bases from J, the gap between germline ends came to 13 bases. Germline V lookup: CDR1 SGHRS, CDR2 YFSETQ. The sample taken for sequencing was PBMCs or T cells enriched from blood (not recorded which). The rearrangement uses TRBV5-1 and TRBJ2-1, with D possibly being TRBD1 (6 bases). This clonotype was sampled from a woman between 50 and 59 years old who had recovered from COVID-19. In nucleotides, the CDR3 is TGCGCCAGCAGCTTGGAGACAGGCCGGGGCAATGAGCAGTTCTTC. It codes for CASSLETGRGNEQFF.